This T cell receptor beta chain was sequenced in a study of cytomegalovirus exposure and HLA in healthy donors. The study, taken as a whole, reports: Segments of the TCR beta V type were, in most cases, productive about 87% or about 30% of the time in an earlier analysis. Later analysis reportedly placed an Asian-associated ancestry cluster below the roughly 630-donor mean in N-insertions.

V lost 1 base to trimming and J lost 1 base, with 13 bases between them. CDR1 is SGHNT and CDR2 is YENEEA in the germline V gene. CDR3 length: 16 amino acids. Remarks on this clone: Antigen specificity is unknown.

The primer mix had 60 Vbeta and 13 Jbeta primers. Some clones are missing from TCRdb's copy, which holds only in-frame ones; the method was immunoSEQ multiplex PCR. The sample lists roughly 180,000 clones, around 80% occurring once. Sequencing was carried out using PBMCs. The clonotype was recovered from a man aged 40-49 years in good health and CMV-seronegative. The J gene is TRBJ1-1, the V gene TRBV11-3; D perhaps matches TRBD1 (6 bases). The CDR3 DNA is TGTGCCAGCAGCTTAGGGAACCCAGGGGAGAACACTGAAGCTTTCTTT. Encoded protein: CASSLGNPGENTEAFF. The whole variable domain, remainder taken from reference TRBV11-3 and TRBJ1-1, is EAGVVQSPRYKIIEKKQPVAFWCNPISGHNTLYWYLQNLGQGPELLIRYENEEAVDDSQLPKDRFSAERLKGVDSTLKIQPAELGDSAVYLCASSLGNPGENTEAFFGQGTRLTVV.